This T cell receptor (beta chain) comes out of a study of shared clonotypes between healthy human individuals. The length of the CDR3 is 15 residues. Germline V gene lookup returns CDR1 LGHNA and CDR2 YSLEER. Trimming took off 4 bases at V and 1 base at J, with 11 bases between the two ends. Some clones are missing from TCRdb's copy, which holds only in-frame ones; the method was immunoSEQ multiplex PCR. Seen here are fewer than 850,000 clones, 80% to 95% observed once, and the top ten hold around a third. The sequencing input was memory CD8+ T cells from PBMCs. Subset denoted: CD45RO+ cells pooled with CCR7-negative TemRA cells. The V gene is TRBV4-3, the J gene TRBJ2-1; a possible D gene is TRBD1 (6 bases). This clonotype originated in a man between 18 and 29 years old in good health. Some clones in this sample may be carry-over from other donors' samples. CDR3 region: CASSRLTGSYNEQFF. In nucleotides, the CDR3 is TGCGCCAGCAGCCGGCTTACAGGGTCCTACAATGAGCAGTTCTTC.